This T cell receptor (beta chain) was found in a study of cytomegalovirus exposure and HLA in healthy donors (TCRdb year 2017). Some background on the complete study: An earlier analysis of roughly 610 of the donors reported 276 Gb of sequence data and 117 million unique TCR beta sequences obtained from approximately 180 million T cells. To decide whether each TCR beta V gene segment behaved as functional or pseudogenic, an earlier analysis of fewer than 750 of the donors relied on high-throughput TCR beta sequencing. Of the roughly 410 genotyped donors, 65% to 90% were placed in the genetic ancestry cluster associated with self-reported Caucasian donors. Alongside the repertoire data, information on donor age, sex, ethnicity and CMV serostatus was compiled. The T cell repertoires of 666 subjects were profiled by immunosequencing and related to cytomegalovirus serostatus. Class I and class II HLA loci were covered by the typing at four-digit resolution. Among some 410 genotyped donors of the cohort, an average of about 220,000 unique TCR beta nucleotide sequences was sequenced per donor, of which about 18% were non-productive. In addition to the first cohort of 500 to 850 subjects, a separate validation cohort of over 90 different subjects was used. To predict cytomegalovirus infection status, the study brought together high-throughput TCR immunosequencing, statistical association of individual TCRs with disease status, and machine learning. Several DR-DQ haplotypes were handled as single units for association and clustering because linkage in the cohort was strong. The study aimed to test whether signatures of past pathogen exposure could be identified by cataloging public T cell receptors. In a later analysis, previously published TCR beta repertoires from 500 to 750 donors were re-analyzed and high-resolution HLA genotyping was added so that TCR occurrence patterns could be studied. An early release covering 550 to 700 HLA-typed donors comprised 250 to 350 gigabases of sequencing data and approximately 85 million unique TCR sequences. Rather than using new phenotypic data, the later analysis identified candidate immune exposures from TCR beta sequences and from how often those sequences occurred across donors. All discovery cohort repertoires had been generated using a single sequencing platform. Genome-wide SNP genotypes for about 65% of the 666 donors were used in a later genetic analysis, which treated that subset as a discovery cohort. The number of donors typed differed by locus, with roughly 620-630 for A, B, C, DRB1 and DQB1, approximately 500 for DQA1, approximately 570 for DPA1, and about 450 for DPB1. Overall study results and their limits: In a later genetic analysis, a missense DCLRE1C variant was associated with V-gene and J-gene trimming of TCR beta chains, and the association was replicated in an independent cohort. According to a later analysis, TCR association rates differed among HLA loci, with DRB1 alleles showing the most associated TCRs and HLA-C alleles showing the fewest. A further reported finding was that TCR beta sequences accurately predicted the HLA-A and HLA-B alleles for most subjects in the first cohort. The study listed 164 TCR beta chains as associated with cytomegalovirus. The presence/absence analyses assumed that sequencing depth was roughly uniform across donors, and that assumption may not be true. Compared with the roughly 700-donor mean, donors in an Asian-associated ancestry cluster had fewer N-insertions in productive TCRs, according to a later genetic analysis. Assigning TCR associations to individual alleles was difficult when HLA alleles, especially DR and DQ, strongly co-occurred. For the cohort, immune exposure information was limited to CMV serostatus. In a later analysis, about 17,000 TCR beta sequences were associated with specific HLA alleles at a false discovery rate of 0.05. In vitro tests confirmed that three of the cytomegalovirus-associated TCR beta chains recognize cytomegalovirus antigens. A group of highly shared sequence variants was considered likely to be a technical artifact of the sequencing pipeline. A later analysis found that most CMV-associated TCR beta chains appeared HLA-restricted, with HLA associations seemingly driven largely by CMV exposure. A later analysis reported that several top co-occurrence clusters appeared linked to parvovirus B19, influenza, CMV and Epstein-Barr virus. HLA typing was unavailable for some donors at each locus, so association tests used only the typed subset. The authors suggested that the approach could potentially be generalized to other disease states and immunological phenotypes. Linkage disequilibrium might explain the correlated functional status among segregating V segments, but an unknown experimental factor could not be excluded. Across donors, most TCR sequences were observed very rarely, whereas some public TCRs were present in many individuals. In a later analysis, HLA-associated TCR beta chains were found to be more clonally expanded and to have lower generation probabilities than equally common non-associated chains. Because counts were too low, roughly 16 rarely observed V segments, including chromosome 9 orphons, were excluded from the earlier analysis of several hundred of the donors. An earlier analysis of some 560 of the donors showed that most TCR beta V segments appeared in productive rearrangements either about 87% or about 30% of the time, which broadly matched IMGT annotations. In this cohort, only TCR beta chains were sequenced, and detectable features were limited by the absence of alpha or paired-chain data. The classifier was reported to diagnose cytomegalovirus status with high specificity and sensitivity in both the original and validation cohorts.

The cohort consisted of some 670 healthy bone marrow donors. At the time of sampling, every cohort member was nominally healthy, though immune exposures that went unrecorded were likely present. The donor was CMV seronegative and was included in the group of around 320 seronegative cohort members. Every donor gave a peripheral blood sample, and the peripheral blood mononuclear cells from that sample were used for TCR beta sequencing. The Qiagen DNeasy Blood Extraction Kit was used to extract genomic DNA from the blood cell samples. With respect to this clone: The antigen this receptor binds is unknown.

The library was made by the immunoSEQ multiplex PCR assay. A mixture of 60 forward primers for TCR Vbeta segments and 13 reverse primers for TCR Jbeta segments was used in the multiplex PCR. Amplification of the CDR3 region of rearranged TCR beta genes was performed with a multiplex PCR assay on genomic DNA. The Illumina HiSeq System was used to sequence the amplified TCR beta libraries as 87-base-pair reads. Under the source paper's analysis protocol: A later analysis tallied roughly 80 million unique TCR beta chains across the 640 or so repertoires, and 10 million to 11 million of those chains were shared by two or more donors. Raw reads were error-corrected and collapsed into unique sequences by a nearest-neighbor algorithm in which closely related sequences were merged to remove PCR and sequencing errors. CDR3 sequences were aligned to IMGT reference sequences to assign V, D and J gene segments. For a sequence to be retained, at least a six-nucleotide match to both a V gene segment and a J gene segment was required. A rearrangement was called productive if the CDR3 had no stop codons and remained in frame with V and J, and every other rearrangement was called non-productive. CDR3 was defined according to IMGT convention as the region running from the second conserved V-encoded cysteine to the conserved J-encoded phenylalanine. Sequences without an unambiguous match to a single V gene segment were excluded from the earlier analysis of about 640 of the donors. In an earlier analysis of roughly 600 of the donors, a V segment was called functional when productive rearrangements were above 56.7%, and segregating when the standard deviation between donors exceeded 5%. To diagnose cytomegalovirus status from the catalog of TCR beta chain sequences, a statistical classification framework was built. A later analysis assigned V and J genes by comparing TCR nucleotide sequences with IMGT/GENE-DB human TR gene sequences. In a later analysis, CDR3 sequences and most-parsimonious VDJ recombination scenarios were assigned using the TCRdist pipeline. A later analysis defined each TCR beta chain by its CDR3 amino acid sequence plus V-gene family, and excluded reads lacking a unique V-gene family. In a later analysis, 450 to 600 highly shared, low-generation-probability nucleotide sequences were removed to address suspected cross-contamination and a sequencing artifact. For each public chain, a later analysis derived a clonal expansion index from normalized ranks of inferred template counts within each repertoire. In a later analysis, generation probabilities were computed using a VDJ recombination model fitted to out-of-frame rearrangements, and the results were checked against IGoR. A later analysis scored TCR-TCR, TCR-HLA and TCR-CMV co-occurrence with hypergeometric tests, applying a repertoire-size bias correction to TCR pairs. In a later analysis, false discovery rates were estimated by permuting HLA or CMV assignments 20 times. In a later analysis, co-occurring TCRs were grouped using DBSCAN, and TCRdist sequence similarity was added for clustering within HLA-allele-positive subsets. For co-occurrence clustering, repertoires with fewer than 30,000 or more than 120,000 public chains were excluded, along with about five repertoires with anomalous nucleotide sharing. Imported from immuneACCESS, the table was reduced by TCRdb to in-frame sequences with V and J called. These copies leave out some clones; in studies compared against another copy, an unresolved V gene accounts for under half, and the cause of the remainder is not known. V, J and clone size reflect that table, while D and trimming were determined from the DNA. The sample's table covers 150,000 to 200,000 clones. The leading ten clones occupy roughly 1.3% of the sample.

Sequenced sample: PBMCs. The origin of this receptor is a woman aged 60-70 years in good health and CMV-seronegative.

The CDR3 region has the sequence CASSEAARIYGYTF. The bases are TGTGCCAGCAGTGAAGCGGCGAGGATCTATGGCTACACCTTC. The sequence links TRBV6-1 to TRBJ1-2; the D gene cannot be named for sure. Trimming takes 0 bases from V and 4 bases from J, and the germline ends sit 9 bases apart. The CDR3 runs 14 residues from the cysteine to the phenylalanine. Only the CDR3 region is kept as DNA, spanning 42 bases read in frame from base 1. Sequences MNHNS (CDR1) and SASEGT (CDR2) are obtained from the germline V gene.